This is a list of T cell receptor beta chains from one sample in a study of CD8 T cells in ankylosing spondylitis. TCRdb re-derived calls from the 5' RACE reads in MiXCR, one entry per CDR3 protein. This table holds tens of thousands of distinct CDR3 sequences, 4.5% to 6% found once. What was sequenced was blood, either unsorted or a sorted T cell fraction (not recorded which). All receptors come from a male donor with ankylosing spondylitis or in good health (not recorded which). The CDR3 runs from the conserved cysteine through the conserved F or W. Fields, in order: clone size, J gene, D gene, V gene, CDR3 DNA, CDR3 protein. A D gene is named only where the DNA matches it firmly. A clone size is listed for some rows: how often the clone was seen (once, few, many), or a class if it is expanded.

abundance: many; j_gene: TRBJ1-2; d_gene: TRBD1; v_gene: TRBV14; CDR3nt: TGTGCCAGCAGCCGACAGGGAGTTGGCTACACCTTC; CDR3aa: CASSRQGVGYTF
abundance: few; j_gene: TRBJ2-7; d_gene: NA; v_gene: TRBV6-2/TRBV6-3; CDR3nt: TGTGCCAGCAGTTACTCGACTGAGCAGTACTTC; CDR3aa: CASSYSTEQYF
abundance: many; j_gene: TRBJ2-1; d_gene: NA; v_gene: TRBV27; CDR3nt: TGTGCCAGCAGTCCCCAAGTAGCGGCCACGTACAATGAGCAGTTCTTC; CDR3aa: CASSPQVAATYNEQFF
abundance: many; j_gene: TRBJ2-7; d_gene: NA; v_gene: TRBV15; CDR3nt: TGTGCCACCAGCAGAGATGGGAAGGGCTACGAGCAGTACTTC; CDR3aa: CATSRDGKGYEQYF
abundance: many; j_gene: TRBJ1-6; d_gene: NA; v_gene: TRBV10-3; CDR3nt: TGTGCCATTCAAGGGGGGAGTAAGAATTCACCCCTCCACTTT; CDR3aa: CAIQGGSKNSPLHF
abundance: NA; j_gene: TRBJ1-5; d_gene: NA; v_gene: TRBV7-9; CDR3nt: TGTGCCAGCAGCTTAGAGAAATATCAGCCCCAGCATTTT; CDR3aa: CASSLEKYQPQHF
abundance: many; j_gene: TRBJ1-2; d_gene: NA; v_gene: TRBV12-3/TRBV12-4; CDR3nt: TGTGCCAGCAGCTCCCGACAGGCCTATGGCTACACCTTC; CDR3aa: CASSSRQAYGYTF
abundance: many; j_gene: TRBJ2-5; d_gene: NA; v_gene: TRBV9; CDR3nt: TGTGCCAGCAGCGTATATGGTGGAGAGACCCAGTACTTC; CDR3aa: CASSVYGGETQYF
abundance: medium-sized; j_gene: TRBJ2-7; d_gene: TRBD1; v_gene: TRBV5-1; CDR3nt: TGCGCCAGCAGCCCGACAGGGGCCTACGAGCAGTACTTC; CDR3aa: CASSPTGAYEQYF
abundance: many; j_gene: TRBJ2-2; d_gene: TRBD2; v_gene: TRBV6-2/TRBV6-3; CDR3nt: TGTGCCAGCACCCGCCCTGGAGGTAGCGGGGGCCCCCGAGGCACCGGGGAGCTGTTTTTT; CDR3aa: CASTRPGGSGGPRGTGELFF
abundance: many; j_gene: TRBJ2-7; d_gene: TRBD1; v_gene: TRBV5-1; CDR3nt: TGCGCCAGCAGCTGGAGGACAGGGTCGTCCTACGAGCAGTACTTC; CDR3aa: CASSWRTGSSYEQYF
abundance: few; j_gene: TRBJ1-5; d_gene: NA; v_gene: TRBV2; CDR3nt: TGTGCCAGCAGTGATCTTAGGGGCCAGCCCCAGCATTTT; CDR3aa: CASSDLRGQPQHF
abundance: many; j_gene: TRBJ1-1; d_gene: NA; v_gene: TRBV11-2; CDR3nt: TGTGCCAGCAGCTTTTCCCGGGCCGCTATGAACACTGAAGCTTTCTTT; CDR3aa: CASSFSRAAMNTEAFF
abundance: NA; j_gene: TRBJ2-3; d_gene: NA; v_gene: TRBV5-5; CDR3nt: TGTGCCAGCGGCCCTGACGGGGGTACAGATACGCAGTATTTT; CDR3aa: CASGPDGGTDTQYF